This section outlines one T cell receptor (beta chain) sequence together with its context. This sample was included in a study of radiation and T cells in renal cell carcinoma. Study at large: Nephrectomy followed 15 Gy stereotactic body radiation by 4 weeks.

CDR3 size: 13 residues. The V end lost 3 bases, the J end lost 3 bases, and 12 bases lay between the germline ends. Germline loops: CDR1 SQVTM, CDR2 ANQGSEA. Time point specified: baseline pretreatment blood. Regarding treatment: 15 Gy SBRT to primary tumor, nephrectomy 4 weeks later. TCRdb keeps only in-frame clones here, not all; method: immunoSEQ multiplex PCR. This sample has about 130,000 clones, with roughly 88% found just once. The sequencing here drew on blood, taken from a patient whose treatment included radiotherapy and nephrectomy. The sequence derives from a woman between 50 and 59 years old with renal cell carcinoma. The J gene is TRBJ2-7, the V gene TRBV29-1, with no clear D. The CDR3 protein is CSVDFGDRYEQYF. CDR3 in DNA: TGCAGCGTTGACTTCGGCGATCGCTACGAGCAGTACTTC.